This T cell receptor beta chain was found in a study of cytomegalovirus exposure and HLA in healthy donors. General observations from the study: Later work associated roughly 15,000 TCR beta sequences with HLA alleles at 0.05 false discovery rate. Reportedly, TCR beta sequences accurately predicted HLA-A and HLA-B alleles in most subjects.

Researchers ran the PCR with 60 Vbeta and 13 Jbeta primers. The data were produced by immunoSEQ multiplex PCR, yet TCRdb's version contains in-frame clones alone and is incomplete. The sample has more than 150,000 clones; more than 80% are singletons. Points on this clone: What it binds is unknown.

The CDR3 consists of 15 residues. Germline CDR1 is WNHNN and CDR2 is SYGVQD (reference sequence). V lost 3 bases and J 2 bases, leaving 14 bases between the germline ends. This chain links TRBV10-1 with TRBJ2-7; possible D gene TRBD2, 7 bases. The TCR sequence derives from a woman aged 45-65 years in good health and CMV-seropositive. Material for sequencing was PBMCs. CDR3 in amino acids: CASSDSSGDTYEQYF. CDR3 sequence (DNA): TGCGCCAGCAGTGACTCCAGCGGGGACACCTACGAGCAGTACTTC.